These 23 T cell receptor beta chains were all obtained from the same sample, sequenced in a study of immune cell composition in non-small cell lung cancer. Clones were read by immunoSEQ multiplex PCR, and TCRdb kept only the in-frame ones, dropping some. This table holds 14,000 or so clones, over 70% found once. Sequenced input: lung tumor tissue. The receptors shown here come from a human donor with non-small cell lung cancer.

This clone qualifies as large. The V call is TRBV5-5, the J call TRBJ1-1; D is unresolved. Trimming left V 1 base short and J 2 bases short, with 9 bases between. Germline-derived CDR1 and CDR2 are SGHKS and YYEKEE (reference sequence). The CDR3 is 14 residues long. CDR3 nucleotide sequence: TGTGCCAGCAGCTTGAGCGCGCTTAACACTGAAGCTTTCTTT. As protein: CASSLSALNTEAFF.

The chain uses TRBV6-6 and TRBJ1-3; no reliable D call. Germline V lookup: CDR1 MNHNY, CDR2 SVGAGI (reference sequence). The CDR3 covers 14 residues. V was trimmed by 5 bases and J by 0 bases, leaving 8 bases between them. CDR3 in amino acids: CASSRADSGNTIYF. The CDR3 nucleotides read TGTGCCAGCAGTCGGGCGGACTCTGGAAACACCATATATTTT.

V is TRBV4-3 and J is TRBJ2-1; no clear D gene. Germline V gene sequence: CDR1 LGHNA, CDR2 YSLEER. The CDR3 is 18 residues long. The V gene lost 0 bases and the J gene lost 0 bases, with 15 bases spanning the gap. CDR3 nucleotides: TGCGCCAGCAGCCAAGATCCCGTCTCAATCAGCTCCTACAATGAGCAGTTCTTC. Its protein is CASSQDPVSISSYNEQFF.

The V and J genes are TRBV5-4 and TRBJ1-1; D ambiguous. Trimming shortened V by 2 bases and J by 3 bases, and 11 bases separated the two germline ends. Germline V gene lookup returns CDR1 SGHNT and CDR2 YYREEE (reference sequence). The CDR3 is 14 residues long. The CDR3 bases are TGTGCCAGCAGCTTTGGACTGCTGTACACTGAAGCTTTCTTT. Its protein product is CASSFGLLYTEAFF.

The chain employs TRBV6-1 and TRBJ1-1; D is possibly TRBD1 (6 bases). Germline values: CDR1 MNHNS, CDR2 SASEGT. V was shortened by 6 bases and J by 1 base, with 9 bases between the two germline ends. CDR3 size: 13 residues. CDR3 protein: CASRSQGNTEAFF. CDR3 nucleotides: TGTGCCAGCAGATCACAGGGGAACACTGAAGCTTTCTTT.

The DNA for the CDR3 is TGCGCCAGCAGCTCAACTAGCGGGAGTCTAGGGGATGAGCAGTTCTTC. Its translation is CASSSTSGSLGDEQFF. V gene TRBV5-1 combines with J gene TRBJ2-1; TRBD2 aligns across 11 bases. Germline V gene lookup returns CDR1 SGHRS and CDR2 YFSETQ. CDR3 length: 16 amino acids. Germline trimming cut 3 bases from V and 8 bases from J; bases unmatched to any gene: 10.

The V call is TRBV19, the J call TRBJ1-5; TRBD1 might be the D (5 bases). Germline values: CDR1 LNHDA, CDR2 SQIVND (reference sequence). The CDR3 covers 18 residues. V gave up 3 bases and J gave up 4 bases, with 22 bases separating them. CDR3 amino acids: CASSIFRFRRDPNQPQHF. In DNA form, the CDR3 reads TGTGCCAGTAGTATTTTCAGATTCCGGAGGGACCCAAATCAGCCCCAGCATTTT.

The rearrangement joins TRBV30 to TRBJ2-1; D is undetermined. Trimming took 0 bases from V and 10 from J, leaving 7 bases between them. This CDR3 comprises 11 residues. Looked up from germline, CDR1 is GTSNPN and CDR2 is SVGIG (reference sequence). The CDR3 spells CAWSVLVEQFF. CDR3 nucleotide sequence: TGTGCCTGGAGTGTATTGGTGGAGCAGTTCTTC.

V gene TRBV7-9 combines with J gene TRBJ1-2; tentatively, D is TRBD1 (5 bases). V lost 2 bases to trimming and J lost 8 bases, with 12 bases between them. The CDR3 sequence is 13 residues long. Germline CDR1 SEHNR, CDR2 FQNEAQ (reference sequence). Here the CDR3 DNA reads TGTGCCAGCAGCTTAATAGGGGAGGGCGGCTACACCTTC. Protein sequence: CASSLIGEGGYTF.

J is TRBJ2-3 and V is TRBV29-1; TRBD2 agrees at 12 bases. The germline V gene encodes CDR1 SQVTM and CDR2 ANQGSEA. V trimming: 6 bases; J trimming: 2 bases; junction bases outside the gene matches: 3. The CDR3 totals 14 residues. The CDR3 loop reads CSVRLAGATDTQYF. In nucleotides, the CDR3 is TGCAGCGTCCGACTAGCGGGAGCCACAGATACGCAGTATTTT.

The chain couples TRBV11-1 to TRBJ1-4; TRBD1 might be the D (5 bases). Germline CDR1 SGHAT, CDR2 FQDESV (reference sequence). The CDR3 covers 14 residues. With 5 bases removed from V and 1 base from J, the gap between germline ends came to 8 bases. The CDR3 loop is CASSPDRTNEKLFF. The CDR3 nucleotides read TGTGCCAGCAGCCCTGACAGAACTAATGAAAAACTGTTTTTT.

This chain's CDR3 is CAWSGLATSTDTQYF. The CDR3 DNA reads TGTGCCTGGAGTGGACTAGCTACTAGCACAGATACGCAGTATTTT. This chain connects TRBV30 to TRBJ2-3; TRBD2 agrees at 7 bases. This CDR3 has 15 residues. Germline CDR1 GTSNPN, CDR2 SVGIG (reference sequence). The trim removed 1 base at V and 0 bases at J, leaving 4 bases unmatched.

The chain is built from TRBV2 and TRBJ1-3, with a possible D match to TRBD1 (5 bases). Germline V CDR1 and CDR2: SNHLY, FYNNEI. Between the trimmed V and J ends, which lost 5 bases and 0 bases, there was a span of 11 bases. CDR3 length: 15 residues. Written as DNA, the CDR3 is TGTGCCAGCAGTCGCGGGGACTTCTCTGGAAACACCATATATTTT. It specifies CASSRGDFSGNTIYF.

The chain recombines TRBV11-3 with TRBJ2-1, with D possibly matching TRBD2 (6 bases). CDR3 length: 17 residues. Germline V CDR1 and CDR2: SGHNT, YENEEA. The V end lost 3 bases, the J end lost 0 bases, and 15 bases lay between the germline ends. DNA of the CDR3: TGTGCCAGCAGCTTTGGAGGGGTATCGAGCTCCTACAATGAGCAGTTCTTC. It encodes CASSFGGVSSSYNEQFF.

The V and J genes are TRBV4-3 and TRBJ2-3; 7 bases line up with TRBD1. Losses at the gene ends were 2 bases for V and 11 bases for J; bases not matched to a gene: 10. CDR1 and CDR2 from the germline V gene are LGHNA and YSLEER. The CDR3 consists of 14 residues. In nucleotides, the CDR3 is TGCGCCAGCAGCCAACAGTCCGACAGGGCCCGGCAGTATTTT. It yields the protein CASSQQSDRARQYF.

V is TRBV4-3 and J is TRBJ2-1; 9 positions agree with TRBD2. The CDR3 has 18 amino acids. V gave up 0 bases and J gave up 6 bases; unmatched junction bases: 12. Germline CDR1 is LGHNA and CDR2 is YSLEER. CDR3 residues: CASSQETLGLAGINEQFF. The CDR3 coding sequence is TGCGCCAGCAGCCAAGAGACCTTGGGGCTAGCGGGGATCAATGAGCAGTTCTTC.

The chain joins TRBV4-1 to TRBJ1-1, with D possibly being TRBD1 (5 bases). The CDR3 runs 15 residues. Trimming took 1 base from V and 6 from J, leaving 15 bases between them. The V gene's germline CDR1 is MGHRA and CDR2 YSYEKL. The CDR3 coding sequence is TGCGCCAGCAGCCAAGCGACTCCGAGGACATCTGAAGCTTTCTTT. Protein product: CASSQATPRTSEAFF.

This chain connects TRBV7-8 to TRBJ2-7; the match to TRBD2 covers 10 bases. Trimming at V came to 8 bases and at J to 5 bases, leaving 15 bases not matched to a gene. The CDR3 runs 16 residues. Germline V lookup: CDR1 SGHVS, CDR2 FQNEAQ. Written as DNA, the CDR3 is TGTGCCAGCGACGGTGGGCGGCTAGCGGGAGACGACGAGCAGTACTTC. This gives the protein CASDGGRLAGDDEQYF.

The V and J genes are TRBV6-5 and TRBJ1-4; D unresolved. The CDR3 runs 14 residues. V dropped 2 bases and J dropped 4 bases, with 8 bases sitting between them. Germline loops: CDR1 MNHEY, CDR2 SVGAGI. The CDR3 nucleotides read TGTGCCAGCAGTTACGGGCAGGTTAATGAAAAACTGTTTTTT. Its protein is CASSYGQVNEKLFF.

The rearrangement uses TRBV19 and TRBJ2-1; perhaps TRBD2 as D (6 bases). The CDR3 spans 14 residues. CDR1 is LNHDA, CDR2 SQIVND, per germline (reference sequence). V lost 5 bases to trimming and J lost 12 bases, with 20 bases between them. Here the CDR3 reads CASSAARGGLGQFF. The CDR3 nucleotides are TGTGCCAGTAGTGCGGCGAGGGGAGGCCTCGGGCAGTTCTTC.

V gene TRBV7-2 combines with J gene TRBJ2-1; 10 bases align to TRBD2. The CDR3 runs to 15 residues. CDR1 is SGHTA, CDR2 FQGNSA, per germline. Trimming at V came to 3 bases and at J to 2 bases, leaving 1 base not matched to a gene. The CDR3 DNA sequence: TGTGCCAGCAGCTTTGGGACTAGCGCCTACAATGAGCAGTTCTTC. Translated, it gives CASSFGTSAYNEQFF. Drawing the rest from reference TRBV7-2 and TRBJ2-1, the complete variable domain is GAGVSQSPSNKVTEKGKDVELRCDPISGHTALYWYRQSLGQGLEFLIYFQGNSAPDKSGLPSDRFSAERTGGSVSTLTIQRTQQEDSAVYLCASSFGTSAYNEQFFGPGTRLTVL.

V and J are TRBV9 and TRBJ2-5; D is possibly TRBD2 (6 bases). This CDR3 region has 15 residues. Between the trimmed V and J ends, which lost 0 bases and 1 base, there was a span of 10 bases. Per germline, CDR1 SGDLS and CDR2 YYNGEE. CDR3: CASSVDGLPQETQYF. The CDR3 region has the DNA TGTGCCAGCAGCGTAGACGGACTACCCCAAGAGACCCAGTACTTC. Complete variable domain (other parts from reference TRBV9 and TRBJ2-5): DSGVTQTPKHLITATGQRVTLRCSPRSGDLSVYWYQQSLDQGLQFLIQYYNGEERAKGNILERFSAQQFPDLHSELNLSSLELGDSALYFCASSVDGLPQETQYFGPGTRLLVL.

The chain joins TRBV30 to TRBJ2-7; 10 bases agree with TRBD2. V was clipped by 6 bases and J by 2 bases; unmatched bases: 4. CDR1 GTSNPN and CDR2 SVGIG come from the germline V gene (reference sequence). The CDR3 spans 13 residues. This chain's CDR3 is CACTTSGPYEQYF. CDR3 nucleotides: TGTGCCTGCACGACTAGCGGGCCCTACGAGCAGTACTTC.